This TCR beta chain was found in a study of cytomegalovirus exposure and HLA in healthy donors (dated by TCRdb to the late 2010s). Background for the entire study: An earlier analysis of roughly 630 of the donors reported 250 to 350 Gb of sequence data and approximately 110 million unique TCR beta sequences from around 200 million T cells. An early release that covered more than 550 HLA-typed donors contained about 300 gigabases of sequencing data and roughly 84 million unique TCR sequences. The number of typed donors differed by locus: roughly 629-630 for A, B, C, DRB1 and DQB1; 522 for DQA1; over 600 for DPA1; and 450 to 480 for DPB1. The study used immunosequencing to profile the T cell repertoires of 670 or so subjects and linked those repertoires to cytomegalovirus serostatus. Because of strong linkage in the cohort, roughly five DR-DQ haplotypes were treated as single units for association and clustering. A separate validation cohort of roughly 130 different subjects was used in addition to the 666-subject first cohort. Class I and class II HLA loci were covered by the typing at four-digit resolution. Alongside the repertoire data, information on donor age, sex, ethnicity and CMV serostatus was compiled. A later genetic analysis used genome-wide SNP genotypes for 398 of the 666 donors, treating that subset as a discovery cohort. The aim of the study was to test whether cataloging public T cell receptors could identify signatures of past pathogen exposure. Of the roughly 400 genotyped donors, roughly 85% fell in the genetic ancestry cluster associated with self-reported Caucasian donors. In the later analysis, no new phenotypic data were used to find candidate immune exposures; instead, reliance was placed on TCR beta sequences and their occurrence across donors. To predict cytomegalovirus infection status, the study combined high-throughput TCR immunosequencing, statistical association of individual TCRs with disease status, and machine learning. A later analysis re-analyzed previously published TCR beta repertoires from about 600 donors and added high-resolution HLA genotyping to study TCR occurrence patterns. An earlier analysis of approximately 500 of the donors applied high-throughput TCR beta sequencing to assess whether each TCR beta V gene segment acted as functional or pseudogenic. Every repertoire in the discovery cohort had been generated on one and the same sequencing platform. On average, over 200,000 unique TCR beta nucleotide sequences were sequenced per donor among a few hundred genotyped donors of the cohort, with roughly 18% of those sequences being non-productive.

As regards this clone: Its antigen target is currently unknown. It has no much larger one-base neighbor in the sample; base qualities were not kept.

Broad study findings and their caveats: In a later analysis, most CMV-associated TCR beta chains were found to appear HLA-restricted, with HLA associations seemingly driven largely by CMV exposure. Roughly uniform sequencing depth across donors was assumed in presence/absence analyses, although this assumption may not hold. An earlier analysis of around 600 of the donors showed that most TCR beta V segments appeared in productive rearrangements either about 90% or about 30% of the time, which broadly matched IMGT annotations. The classifier was reported to diagnose cytomegalovirus status with high specificity and sensitivity in both the original and validation cohorts. Three of the identified cytomegalovirus-associated TCR beta chains were confirmed in vitro to be specific for cytomegalovirus antigens. About 17 rarely observed V segments, including chromosome 9 orphons, were excluded from the earlier analysis of approximately 600 of the donors because counts were too low. When HLA alleles, especially DR and DQ, strongly co-occurred, attributing TCR associations to individual alleles was difficult. This cohort had only TCR beta chains sequenced, and the lack of alpha or paired-chain data limited which features could be detected. The study listed approximately 150 TCR beta chains as associated with cytomegalovirus. Correlated functional status among segregating V segments might be attributable to linkage disequilibrium, but an unknown experimental factor could not be ruled out. While some public TCRs were present in many individuals, most TCR sequences turned up only very rarely across donors. For the cohort, immune exposure information was limited to CMV serostatus. Because the 87-base-pair reads could not distinguish some IMGT-functional V segments, including TRBV6-2 and TRBV6-3, those segments were excluded. The authors suggested that the approach could potentially be generalized to other disease states and immunological phenotypes. The sequencing pipeline was judged likely to have produced a cluster of highly shared sequence variants as a technical artifact. Specific HLA alleles were associated with 15,000 to 20,000 TCR beta sequences at a false discovery rate of 0.05 in a later analysis. A later analysis found that TCR association rates varied across HLA loci, with DRB1 alleles showing the most associated TCRs and HLA-C alleles the fewest. Compared with the approximately 700-donor mean, donors in an Asian-associated ancestry cluster had fewer N-insertions in productive TCRs, according to a later genetic analysis. A later analysis reported that several top co-occurrence clusters appeared linked to parvovirus B19, influenza, CMV and Epstein-Barr virus. A later genetic analysis associated a missense DCLRE1C variant with V-gene and J-gene trimming of TCR beta chains, and an independent cohort replicated the association. Because some donors lacked HLA typing at each locus, the association tests relied only on the typed subset. Compared with equally common non-associated chains, HLA-associated TCR beta chains in a later analysis were more clonally expanded and had lower generation probabilities. A further reported finding was that TCR beta sequences accurately predicted the HLA-A and HLA-B alleles for most subjects in the first cohort.

The germline V gene specifies SQVTM as CDR1 and ANQGSEA as CDR2. V is cut back by 4 bases and J by 0 bases, with 3 bases in the junction unmatched. The CDR3 starts with the cysteine, ends with the phenylalanine, and has 13 residues. This entry keeps only the CDR3 DNA: 39 bases, framed from base 1. Library prep was done by the immunoSEQ multiplex PCR assay. The multiplex PCR relied on a mix of 60 forward primers for TCR Vbeta segments and 13 reverse primers for TCR Jbeta segments. The CDR3 region of rearranged TCR beta genes was amplified from genomic DNA by a multiplex PCR assay. The Illumina HiSeq System was used to sequence the amplified TCR beta libraries as 87-base-pair reads. From the authors' description of their analysis: A later analysis counted about 80 million unique TCR beta chains across the 640 or so repertoires, and some 11 million of these chains were shared by at least two donors. Raw reads were error-corrected and collapsed into unique sequences by a nearest-neighbor algorithm in which closely related sequences were merged to remove PCR and sequencing errors. To assign V, D and J gene segments, CDR3 sequences were aligned to IMGT reference sequences. For a sequence to be retained, a match of at least six nucleotides to both a V gene segment and a J gene segment was required. A rearrangement counted as productive if the CDR3 had no stop codons and remained in frame with V and J, and every other rearrangement counted as non-productive. Following IMGT convention, CDR3 was defined as the stretch from the second conserved V-encoded cysteine to the conserved J-encoded phenylalanine. Sequences without an unambiguous match to a single V gene segment were excluded from the earlier analysis of several hundred of the donors. In an earlier analysis of 450 to 750 of the donors, a V segment was called functional when productive rearrangements were above 56.7%, and segregating when the standard deviation between donors exceeded 5%. A statistical classification framework was built for diagnosing cytomegalovirus status from the catalog of TCR beta chain sequences. In a later analysis, TCR nucleotide sequences were compared against IMGT/GENE-DB human TR gene sequences so that V and J genes could be assigned. The TCRdist pipeline was used in a later analysis to assign CDR3 sequences and most-parsimonious VDJ recombination scenarios. A later analysis defined each TCR beta chain by its CDR3 amino acid sequence plus V-gene family, and excluded reads lacking a unique V-gene family. As a way to deal with suspected cross-contamination and a sequencing artifact, a later analysis dropped 450 to 700 nucleotide sequences that were highly shared and had low generation probability. For each public chain, a later analysis derived a clonal expansion index from normalized ranks of inferred template counts within each repertoire. Generation probabilities in a later analysis came from a VDJ recombination model fitted to out-of-frame rearrangements, and those results were checked against IGoR. Hypergeometric tests were used in a later analysis to score TCR-TCR, TCR-HLA and TCR-CMV co-occurrence, with a repertoire-size bias correction applied to the TCR pairs. A later analysis estimated false discovery rates by permuting HLA or CMV assignments 20 times. In a later analysis, co-occurring TCRs were grouped using DBSCAN, and TCRdist sequence similarity was added for clustering within HLA-allele-positive subsets. Repertoires with fewer than 30,000 or more than 120,000 public chains, plus five repertoires with anomalous nucleotide sharing, were excluded from co-occurrence clustering. TCRdb carries this immuneACCESS record with in-frame sequences only. Its versions omit some clonotypes, under half of them owing to an unresolved V gene in the studies checked, with the rest unexplained. V, J and clone size were drawn from that table, and D and trimming were deduced from the DNA. A total of approximately 190,000 clones appear in this sample, around 81% of them only once. The leading ten clones occupy around 2% of the sample.

The cohort comprised 550 to 700 healthy bone marrow donors. At the time of sampling, every cohort member was nominally healthy, though immune exposures that went unrecorded were likely present. The donor tested CMV seropositive and was one of the 289 seropositive cohort members. A peripheral blood sample was collected from each donor, and TCR beta sequencing was performed on peripheral blood mononuclear cells. The Qiagen DNeasy Blood Extraction Kit was used to extract genomic DNA from the blood cell samples. This receptor was taken from a woman under 30 in good health and CMV-seropositive. The specimen sequenced was PBMCs. The V and J segments used are TRBV29-1 and TRBJ2-7, with 7 bases matching TRBD2. This receptor carries the CDR3 CSVARGSSYEQYF. The DNA is as follows: TGCAGCGTTGCGCGGGGGAGCTCCTACGAGCAGTACTTC.